This record concerns one T cell receptor (beta chain) sequence. Its antigen is still unknown. The gene names here belong to mouse. The CDR3 extends 1 residue past the end of the read, so its final part is completed from the germline J gene. Other DNA sequences in the sample encode the same CDR3. The time point was: mouse harvest day 7 after allogeneic transplant. Mouse grafts combined 10^7 T-cell-depleted bone marrow cells with 10^6 splenic CD5+ T cells. Mice had MHC-mismatched B6 into BALB/c GVHD, sampled day 7 or 14. The data originate from a study of tissue T cells after allogeneic stem cell transplantation. Points from the study as a whole: Tissue-detected TCR repertoire was only partly captured by blood and spleen T cells.

The V gene lost 1 base and the J gene lost 2 bases, with 6 bases spanning the gap. Germline V lookup: CDR1 KGHPV, CDR2 FQNQEV (reference sequence). This CDR3 region has 13 residues. Profiled with immunoSEQ multiplex PCR; TCRdb holds only in-frame clones, not every one. This sample yields around 7,000 clones, of which roughly 45% are seen a single time; 6.5% to 9% belongs to the top ten. V is TRBV26 and J is TRBJ2-7; D is possibly TRBD2 (6 bases). The sequence was collected from a female BALB/c mouse given C57BL/6 T cells with graft-versus-host disease after an allogeneic hematopoietic cell transplant. Sequenced: lymph node tissue. The CDR3 sequence: CASSLWGAYEQYF. Incomplete CDR3 DNA: TGTGCCAGCAGTCTGTGGGGGGCCTATGAACAGTAC.